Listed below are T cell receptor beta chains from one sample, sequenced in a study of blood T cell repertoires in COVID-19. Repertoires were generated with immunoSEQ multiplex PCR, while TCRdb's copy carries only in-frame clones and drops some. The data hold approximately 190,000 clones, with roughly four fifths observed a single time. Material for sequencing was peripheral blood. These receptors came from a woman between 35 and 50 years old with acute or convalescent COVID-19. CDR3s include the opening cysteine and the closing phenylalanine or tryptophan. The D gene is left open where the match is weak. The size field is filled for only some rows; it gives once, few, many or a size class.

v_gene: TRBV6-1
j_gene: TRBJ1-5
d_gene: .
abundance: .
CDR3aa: CASSEIVQGPQPQHF
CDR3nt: TGTGCCAGCAGTGAAATCGTGCAGGGCCCTCAGCCCCAGCATTTT

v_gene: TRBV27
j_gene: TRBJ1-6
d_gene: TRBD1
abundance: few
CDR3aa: CASRTDRETPLHF
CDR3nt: TGTGCCAGCAGGACAGACAGGGAAACACCCCTCCACTTT

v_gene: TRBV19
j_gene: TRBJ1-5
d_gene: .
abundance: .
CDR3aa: CASTGRPNQPQHF
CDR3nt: TGTGCCAGTACCGGCAGGCCCAATCAGCCCCAGCATTTT

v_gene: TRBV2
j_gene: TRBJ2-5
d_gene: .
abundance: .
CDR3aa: CAKRDNQETQYF
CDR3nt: TGTGCCAAAAGGGACAACCAAGAGACCCAGTACTTC

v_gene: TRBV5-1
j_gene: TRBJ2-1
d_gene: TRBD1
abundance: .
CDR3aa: CASSGRQGSYNEQFF
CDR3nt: TGCGCCAGCAGCGGACGACAGGGGAGCTACAATGAGCAGTTCTTC

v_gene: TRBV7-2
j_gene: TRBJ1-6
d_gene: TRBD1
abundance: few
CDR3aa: CASGTGGRSPLHF
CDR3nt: TGTGCCAGCGGAACAGGGGGTCGATCACCCCTCCACTTT

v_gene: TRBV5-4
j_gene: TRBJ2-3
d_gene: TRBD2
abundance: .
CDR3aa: CATQPGLAGGGRTDTQYF
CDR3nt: TGTGCCACCCAGCCGGGACTAGCGGGAGGAGGTAGGACAGATACGCAGTATTTT

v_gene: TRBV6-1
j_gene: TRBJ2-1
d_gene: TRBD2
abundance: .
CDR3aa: CASSEAKASGRALRNEQFF
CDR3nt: TGTGCCAGCAGTGAAGCCAAGGCTAGCGGGAGGGCCCTACGCAATGAGCAGTTCTTC

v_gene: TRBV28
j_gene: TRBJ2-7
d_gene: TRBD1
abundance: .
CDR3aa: CASSGGDRASSYEQYF
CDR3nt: TGTGCCAGCAGTGGGGGGGACAGGGCGAGCTCCTACGAGCAGTACTTC

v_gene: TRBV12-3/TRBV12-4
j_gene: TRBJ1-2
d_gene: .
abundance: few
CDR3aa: CASRGGDGYTF
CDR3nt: TGTGCCAGTAGAGGGGGGGATGGCTACACCTTC

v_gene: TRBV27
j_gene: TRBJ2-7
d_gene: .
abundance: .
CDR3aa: CATSRLRAPWEQYF
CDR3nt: TGTGCCACCAGCCGACTCCGAGCTCCTTGGGAGCAGTACTTC

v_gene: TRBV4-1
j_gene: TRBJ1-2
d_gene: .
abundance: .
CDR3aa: CASSQGAGTTVSGYTF
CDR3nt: TGCGCCAGCAGCCAAGGCGCGGGAACCACCGTGTCTGGCTACACCTTC

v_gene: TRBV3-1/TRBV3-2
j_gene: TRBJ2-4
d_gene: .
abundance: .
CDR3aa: CASSQDLKGRDIQYF
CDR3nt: TGTGCCAGCAGCCAAGATTTAAAGGGCAGGGACATTCAGTACTTC

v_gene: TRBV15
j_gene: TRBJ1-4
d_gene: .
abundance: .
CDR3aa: CATSRDEGRGLFF
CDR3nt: TGTGCCACCAGCAGAGATGAAGGTCGAGGACTGTTTTTT

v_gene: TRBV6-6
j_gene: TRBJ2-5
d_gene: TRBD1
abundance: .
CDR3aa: CASSRGTGQETQYF
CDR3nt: TGTGCCAGCAGCCGCGGGACAGGCCAAGAGACCCAGTACTTC

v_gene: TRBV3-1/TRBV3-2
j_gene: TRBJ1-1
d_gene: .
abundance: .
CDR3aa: CASSKARHTEAFF
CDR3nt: TGTGCCAGCAGCAAAGCCAGGCACACTGAAGCTTTCTTT

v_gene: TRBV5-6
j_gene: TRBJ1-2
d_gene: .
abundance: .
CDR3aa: CASSSYLPGHVTSNYGYTF
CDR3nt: TGTGCCAGCAGCTCTTACCTACCCGGACACGTAACCTCCAACTATGGCTACACCTTC

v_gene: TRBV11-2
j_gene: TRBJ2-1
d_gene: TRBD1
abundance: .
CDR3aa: CASSLGAGTGGREQFF
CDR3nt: TGTGCCAGCAGCTTAGGCGCCGGGACAGGGGGCAGAGAGCAGTTCTTC

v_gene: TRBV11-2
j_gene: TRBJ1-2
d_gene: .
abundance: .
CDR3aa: CASSSAGGSDTF
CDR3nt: TGTGCCAGCAGCTCCGCCGGGGGGTCCGACACCTTC

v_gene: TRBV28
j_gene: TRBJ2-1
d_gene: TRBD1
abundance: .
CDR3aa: CASSPTDRGNEQFF
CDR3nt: TGTGCCAGCAGTCCCACGGACAGGGGAAATGAGCAGTTCTTC

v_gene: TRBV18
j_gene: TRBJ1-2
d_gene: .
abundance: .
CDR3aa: CASSPSANYGYTF
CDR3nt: TGTGCCAGCTCACCTTCCGCTAACTATGGCTACACCTTC

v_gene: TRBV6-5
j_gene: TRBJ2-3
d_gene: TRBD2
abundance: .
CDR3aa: CASSLYSGGTDTQYF
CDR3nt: TGTGCCAGCAGTCTTTATAGCGGGGGGACAGATACGCAGTATTTT

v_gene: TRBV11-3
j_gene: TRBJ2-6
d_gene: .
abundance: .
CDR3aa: CASSYTGGGMANVLTF
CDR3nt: TGTGCCAGCAGTTATACAGGAGGGGGCATGGCCAACGTCCTGACTTTC

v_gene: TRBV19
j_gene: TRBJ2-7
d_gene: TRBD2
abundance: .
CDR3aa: CASSILGTSGTYEQYF
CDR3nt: TGTGCCAGTAGTATACTGGGGACTAGCGGCACCTACGAGCAGTACTTC

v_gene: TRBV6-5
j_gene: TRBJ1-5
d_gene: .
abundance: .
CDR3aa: CASRVRVGQPQHF
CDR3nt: TGTGCCAGCAGAGTCAGGGTTGGCCAGCCCCAGCATTTT

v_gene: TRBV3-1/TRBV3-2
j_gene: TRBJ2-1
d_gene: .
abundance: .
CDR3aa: CASTPGGDGYNEQFF
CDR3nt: TGTGCCAGCACCCCAGGAGGGGACGGCTACAATGAGCAGTTCTTC

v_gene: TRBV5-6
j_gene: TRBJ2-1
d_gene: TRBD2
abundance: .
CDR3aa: CASSLAKRGGFDEQFF
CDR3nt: TGTGCCAGCAGCTTGGCAAAGCGGGGGGGCTTCGATGAGCAGTTCTTC

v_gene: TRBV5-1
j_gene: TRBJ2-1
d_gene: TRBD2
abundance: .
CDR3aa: CASSLARGLASSYNEQFF
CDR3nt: TGCGCCAGCAGCTTGGCCAGGGGACTAGCGTCCTCCTACAATGAGCAGTTCTTC

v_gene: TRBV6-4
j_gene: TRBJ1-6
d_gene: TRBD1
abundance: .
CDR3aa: CASSARTGRSPLHF
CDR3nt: TGTGCCAGCAGTGCTCGGACAGGGCGCTCACCCCTCCACTTT

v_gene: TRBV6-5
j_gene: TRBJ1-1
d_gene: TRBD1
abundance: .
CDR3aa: CASSKGQGVSPEAFF
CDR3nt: TGTGCCAGCAGTAAGGGACAGGGGGTTAGTCCTGAAGCTTTCTTT

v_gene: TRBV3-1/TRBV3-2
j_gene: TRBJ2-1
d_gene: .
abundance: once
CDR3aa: CASSQENVWSEQFF
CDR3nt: TGTGCCAGCAGCCAAGAGAACGTTTGGAGTGAGCAGTTCTTC

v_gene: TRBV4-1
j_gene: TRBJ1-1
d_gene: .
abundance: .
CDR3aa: CASSQDPGRLNTEAFF
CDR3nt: TGCGCCAGCAGCCAAGATCCCGGCAGGCTGAACACTGAAGCTTTCTTT

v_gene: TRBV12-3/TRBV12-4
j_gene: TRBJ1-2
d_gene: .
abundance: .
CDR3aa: CASSFGGGYTF
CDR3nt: TGTGCCAGCAGTTTCGGCGGGGGCTACACCTTC

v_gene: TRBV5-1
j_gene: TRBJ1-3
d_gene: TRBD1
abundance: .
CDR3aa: CASSLASGRGIAGNTIYF
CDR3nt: TGCGCCAGCAGCTTGGCCTCGGGCAGGGGGATCGCTGGAAACACCATATATTTT

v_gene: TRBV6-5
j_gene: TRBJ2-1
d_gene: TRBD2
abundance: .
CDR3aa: CASRLLAGRNEQFF
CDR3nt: TGTGCCAGCAGACTACTAGCGGGAAGGAATGAGCAGTTCTTC

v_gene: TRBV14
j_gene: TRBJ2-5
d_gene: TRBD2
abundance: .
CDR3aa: CASSQGHRSGAQETQYF
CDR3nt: TGTGCCAGCAGCCAAGGTCATCGTAGCGGGGCCCAAGAGACCCAGTACTTC

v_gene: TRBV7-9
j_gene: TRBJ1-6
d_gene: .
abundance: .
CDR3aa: CASSSQGMDSPLHF
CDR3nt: TGTGCCAGCAGCTCCCAGGGTATGGATTCACCCCTCCACTTT

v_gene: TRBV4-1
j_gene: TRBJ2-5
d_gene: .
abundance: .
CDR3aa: CASSLDGRGRETQYF
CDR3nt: TGCGCCAGCAGCCTGGACGGGCGGGGACGAGAGACCCAGTACTTC

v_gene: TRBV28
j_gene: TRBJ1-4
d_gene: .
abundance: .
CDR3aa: CASSLRAWTNEKLFF
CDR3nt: TGTGCCAGCAGTTTAAGAGCTTGGACTAATGAAAAACTGTTTTTT

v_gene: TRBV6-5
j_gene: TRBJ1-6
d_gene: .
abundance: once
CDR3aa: CASTVGGLPLHF
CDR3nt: TGTGCCAGCACGGTTGGGGGACTGCCCCTCCACTTT

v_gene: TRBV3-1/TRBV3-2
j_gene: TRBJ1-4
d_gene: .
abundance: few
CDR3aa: CASSQGRRSTNEKLFF
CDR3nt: TGTGCCAGCAGCCAAGGACGGAGATCAACTAATGAAAAACTGTTTTTT

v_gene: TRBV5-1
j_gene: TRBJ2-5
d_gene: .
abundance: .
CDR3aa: CASSLSVETQYF
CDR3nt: TGCGCCAGCAGCTTGAGCGTGGAGACCCAGTACTTC

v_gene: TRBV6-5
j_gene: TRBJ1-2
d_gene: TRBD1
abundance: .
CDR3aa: CASRKTGTNYGYTF
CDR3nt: TGTGCCAGCAGGAAGACAGGGACTAACTATGGCTACACCTTC

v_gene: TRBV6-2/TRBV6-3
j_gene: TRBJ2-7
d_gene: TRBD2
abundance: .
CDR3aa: CASSYPTSGRAVFPGYEQYF
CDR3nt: TGTGCCAGCAGTTACCCAACTAGCGGGAGGGCCGTCTTTCCTGGCTACGAGCAGTACTTC

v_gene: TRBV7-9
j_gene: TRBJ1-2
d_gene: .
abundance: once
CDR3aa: CASSLSDSYGYTF
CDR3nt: TGTGCCAGCAGCTTATCAGACTCCTATGGCTACACCTTC

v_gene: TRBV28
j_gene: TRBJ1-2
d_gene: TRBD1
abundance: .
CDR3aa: CASSPLGQGDNYGYTF
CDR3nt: TGTGCCAGCAGTCCCTTGGGACAGGGGGACAACTATGGCTACACCTTC

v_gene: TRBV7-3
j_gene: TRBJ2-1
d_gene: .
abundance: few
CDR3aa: CASSALRGRQFF
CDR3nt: TGTGCCAGCAGCGCCCTACGGGGGAGGCAGTTCTTC

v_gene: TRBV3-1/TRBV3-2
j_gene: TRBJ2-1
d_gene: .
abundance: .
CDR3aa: CASSPPRSINEQFF
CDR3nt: TGTGCCAGCAGCCCACCGCGGTCTATCAATGAGCAGTTCTTC

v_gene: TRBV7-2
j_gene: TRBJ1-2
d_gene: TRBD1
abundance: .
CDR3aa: CASSLSGDRNYGYTF
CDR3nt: TGTGCCAGCAGCTTAAGTGGGGACAGAAACTATGGCTACACCTTC

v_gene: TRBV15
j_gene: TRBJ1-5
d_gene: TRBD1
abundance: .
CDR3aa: CATSRGTGNQPQHF
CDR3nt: TGTGCCACCAGCAGGGGGACAGGCAATCAGCCCCAGCATTTT

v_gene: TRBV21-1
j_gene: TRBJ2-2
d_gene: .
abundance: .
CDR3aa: CASIPGEGRGNTGELFF
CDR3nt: TGTGCCAGCATTCCAGGGGAAGGCAGGGGTAACACCGGGGAGCTGTTTTTT

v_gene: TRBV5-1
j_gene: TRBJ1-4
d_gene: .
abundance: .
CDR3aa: CASSLLSDEKLFF
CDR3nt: TGCGCCAGCAGCTTGCTCAGCGATGAAAAACTGTTTTTT

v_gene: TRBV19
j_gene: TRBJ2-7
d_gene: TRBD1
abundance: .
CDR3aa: CASSIMTGMVEQYF
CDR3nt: TGTGCCAGTAGTATAATGACAGGGATGGTCGAGCAGTACTTC

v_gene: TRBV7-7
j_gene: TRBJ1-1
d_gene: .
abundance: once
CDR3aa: CASSLRQDTEAFF
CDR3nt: TGTGCTAGCAGTCTTCGACAAGACACTGAAGCTTTCTTT

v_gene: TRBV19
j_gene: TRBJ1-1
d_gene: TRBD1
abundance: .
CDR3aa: CASTSLQGAGTEAFF
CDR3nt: TGTGCCAGTACCTCATTGCAGGGGGCGGGCACTGAAGCTTTCTTT

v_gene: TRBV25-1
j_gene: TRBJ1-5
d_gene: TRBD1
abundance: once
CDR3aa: CASRDRDEQPQHF
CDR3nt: TGTGCCAGCAGAGACAGGGATGAACAGCCCCAGCATTTT